This T cell receptor beta chain is drawn from a study of blood T cell repertoires in COVID-19. Background on the study: In each case, the material was cDNA or gDNA derived from T cells, B-cell-depleted T cells, or PBMCs.

Participant-reported clinical history was the basis for cohort assignment. The method was immunoSEQ multiplex PCR; TCRdb's version includes in-frame clones alone and lacks a portion of them. The sample lists 380,000 or so clones; over 75% were seen once. CDR1 is SGHDN, CDR2 FVKESK, per germline. Trimming cost V 1 base and J 2 bases; bases outside gene matches: 2. The CDR3 is 16 amino acids. Sequencing was performed on PBMCs or T cells enriched from blood (not recorded which). This chain links TRBV14 with TRBJ1-5, with 10 bases aligning to TRBD1. The receptor was derived from a woman in her thirties or forties with acute COVID-19. CDR3 DNA: TGTGCCAGCAGCCAAGCTGGGACAGGGGGCAATCAGCCCCAGCATTTT. Encoded protein: CASSQAGTGGNQPQHF.